This T cell receptor (beta chain) was identified in a study of T cells after yellow fever vaccination. This clonotype was observed many times. Its antigen is undetermined. Regarding the study as a whole: Bulk-population clonotypes that are abundant could appear as contaminants in FACS-sorted repertoires. The booster saw the reappearance of most primary-vaccination clones (roughly 95% CD4, 88% CD8).

The authors made TCR cDNA by 5'RACE template switching, adding a universal primer site and UMIs. TCRdb redid the calling of the 5' RACE reads with MiXCR, one entry per CDR3 protein. The sample holds roughly 27,000 distinct CDR3 sequences, 5% seen once. The germline V gene has CDR1 SGHKS and CDR2 YYEKEE (reference sequence). The CDR3 spans 11 residues. V dropped 6 bases and J dropped 9 bases, with 10 bases sitting between them. The TCR sequence derives from a young man who received the YFV17D yellow fever vaccine. The specimen was CD8+ T cells sorted from PBMCs, collected 10 days after the yellow fever booster vaccination. The chain has TRBV5-5 and TRBJ2-1; no reliable D call. CDR3 in amino acids: CASMYGREQFF. DNA for the CDR3: TGTGCCAGCATGTATGGTCGTGAGCAGTTCTTC.